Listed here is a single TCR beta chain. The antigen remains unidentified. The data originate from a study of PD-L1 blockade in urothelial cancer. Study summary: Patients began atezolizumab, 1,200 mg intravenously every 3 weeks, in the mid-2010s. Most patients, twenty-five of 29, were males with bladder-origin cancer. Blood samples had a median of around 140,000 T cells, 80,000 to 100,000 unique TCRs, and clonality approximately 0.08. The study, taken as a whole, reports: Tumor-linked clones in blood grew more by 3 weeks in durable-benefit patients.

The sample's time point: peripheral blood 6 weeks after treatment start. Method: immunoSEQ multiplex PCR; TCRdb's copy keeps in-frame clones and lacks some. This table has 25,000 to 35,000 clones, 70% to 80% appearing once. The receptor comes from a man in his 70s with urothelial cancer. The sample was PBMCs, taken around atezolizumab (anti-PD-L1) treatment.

The CDR3: CASSFLGPWAGANVLTF. The CDR3 DNA sequence: TGTGCCAGCAGCTTTCTGGGCCCCTGGGCTGGGGCCAACGTCCTGACTTTC. The chain couples TRBV5-6 to TRBJ2-6; D is undetermined. The V end was cut by 2 bases, the J end by 2 bases, with 14 bases between. Germline-derived CDR1 and CDR2 are SGHDT and YYEEEE. This CDR3 spans 17 amino acids.